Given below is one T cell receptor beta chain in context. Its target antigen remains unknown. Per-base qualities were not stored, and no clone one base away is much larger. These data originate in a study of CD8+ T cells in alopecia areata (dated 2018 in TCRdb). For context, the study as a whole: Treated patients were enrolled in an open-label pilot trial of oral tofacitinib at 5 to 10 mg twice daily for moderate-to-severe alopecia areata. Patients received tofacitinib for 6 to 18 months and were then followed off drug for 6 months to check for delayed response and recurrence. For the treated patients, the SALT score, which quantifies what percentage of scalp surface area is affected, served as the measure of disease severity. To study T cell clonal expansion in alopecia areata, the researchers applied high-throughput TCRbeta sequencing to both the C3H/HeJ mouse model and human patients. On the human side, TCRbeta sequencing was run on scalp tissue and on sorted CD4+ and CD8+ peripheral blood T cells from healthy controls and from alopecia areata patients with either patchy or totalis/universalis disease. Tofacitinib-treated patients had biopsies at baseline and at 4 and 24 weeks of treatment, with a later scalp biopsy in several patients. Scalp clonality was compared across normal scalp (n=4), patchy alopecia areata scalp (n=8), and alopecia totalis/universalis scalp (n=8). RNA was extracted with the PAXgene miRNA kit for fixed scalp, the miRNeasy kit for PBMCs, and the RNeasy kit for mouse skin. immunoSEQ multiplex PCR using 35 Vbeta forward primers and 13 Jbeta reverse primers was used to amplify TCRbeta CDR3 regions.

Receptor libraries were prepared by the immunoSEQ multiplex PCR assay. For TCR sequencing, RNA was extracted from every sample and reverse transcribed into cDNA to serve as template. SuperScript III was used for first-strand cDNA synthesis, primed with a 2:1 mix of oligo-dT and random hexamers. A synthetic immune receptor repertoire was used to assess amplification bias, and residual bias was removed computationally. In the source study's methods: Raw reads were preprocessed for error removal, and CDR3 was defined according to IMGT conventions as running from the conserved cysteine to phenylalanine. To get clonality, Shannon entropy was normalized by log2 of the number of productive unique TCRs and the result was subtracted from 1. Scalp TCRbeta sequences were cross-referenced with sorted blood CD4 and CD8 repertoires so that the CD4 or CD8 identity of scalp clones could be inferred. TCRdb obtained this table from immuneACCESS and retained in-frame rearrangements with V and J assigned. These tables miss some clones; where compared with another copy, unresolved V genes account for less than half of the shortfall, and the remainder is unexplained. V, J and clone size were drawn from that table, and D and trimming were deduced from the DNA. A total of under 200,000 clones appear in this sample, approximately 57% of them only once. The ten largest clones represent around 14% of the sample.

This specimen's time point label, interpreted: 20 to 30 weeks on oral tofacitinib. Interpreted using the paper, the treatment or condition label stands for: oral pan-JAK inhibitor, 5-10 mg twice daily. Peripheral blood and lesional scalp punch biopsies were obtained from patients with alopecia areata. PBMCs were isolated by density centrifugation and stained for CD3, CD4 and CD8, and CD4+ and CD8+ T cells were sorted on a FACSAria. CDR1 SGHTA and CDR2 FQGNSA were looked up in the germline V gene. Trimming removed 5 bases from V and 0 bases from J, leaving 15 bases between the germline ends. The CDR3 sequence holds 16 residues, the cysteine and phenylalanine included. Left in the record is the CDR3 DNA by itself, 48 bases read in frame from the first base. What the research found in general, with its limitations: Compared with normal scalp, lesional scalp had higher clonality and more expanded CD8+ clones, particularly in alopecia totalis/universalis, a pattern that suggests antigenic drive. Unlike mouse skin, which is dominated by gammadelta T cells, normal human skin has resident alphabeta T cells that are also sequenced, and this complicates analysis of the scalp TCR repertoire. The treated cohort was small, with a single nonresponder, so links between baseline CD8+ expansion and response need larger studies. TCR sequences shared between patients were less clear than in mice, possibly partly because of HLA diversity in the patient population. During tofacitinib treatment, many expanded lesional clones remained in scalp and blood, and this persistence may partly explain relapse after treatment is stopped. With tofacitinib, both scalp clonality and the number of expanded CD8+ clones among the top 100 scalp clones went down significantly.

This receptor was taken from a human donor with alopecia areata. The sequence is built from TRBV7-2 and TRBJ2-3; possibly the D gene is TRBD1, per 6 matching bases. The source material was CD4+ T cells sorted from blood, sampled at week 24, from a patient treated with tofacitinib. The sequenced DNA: TGTGCCAGCAGCGGACTGAGGGGGACAAGCACAGATACGCAGTATTTT. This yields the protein CASSGLRGTSTDTQYF.